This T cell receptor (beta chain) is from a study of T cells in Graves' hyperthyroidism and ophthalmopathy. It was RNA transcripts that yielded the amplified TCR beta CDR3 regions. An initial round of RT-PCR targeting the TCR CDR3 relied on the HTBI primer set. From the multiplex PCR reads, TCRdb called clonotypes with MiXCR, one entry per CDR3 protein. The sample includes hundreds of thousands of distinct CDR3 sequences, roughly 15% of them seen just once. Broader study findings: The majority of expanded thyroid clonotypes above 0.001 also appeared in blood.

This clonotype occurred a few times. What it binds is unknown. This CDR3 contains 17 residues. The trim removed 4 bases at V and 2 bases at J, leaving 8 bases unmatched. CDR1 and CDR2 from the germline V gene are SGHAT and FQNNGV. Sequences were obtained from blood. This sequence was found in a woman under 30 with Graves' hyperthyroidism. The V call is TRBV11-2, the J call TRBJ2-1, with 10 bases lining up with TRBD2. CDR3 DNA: TGTGCCAGCAGCTCGGGCCATACTAGCGGGGCCTACAATGAGCAGTTCTTC. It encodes CASSSGHTSGAYNEQFF. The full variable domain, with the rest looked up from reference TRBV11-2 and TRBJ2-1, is EAGVAQSPRYKIIEKRQSVAFWCNPISGHATLYWYQQILGQGPKLLIQFQNNGVVDDSQLPKDRFSAERLKGVDSTLKIQPAKLEDSAVYLCASSSGHTSGAYNEQFFGPGTRLTVL.